The 26 T cell receptor beta chains given below trace back to one sample, sequenced in a study of cytomegalovirus exposure and HLA in healthy donors. Sequenced by immunoSEQ multiplex PCR; TCRdb stores in-frame clones only, minus some. The table records under 75,000 clones, 95% of them present only once. Material for sequencing was PBMCs. Receptor source: a young woman in good health and CMV-seropositive.

A single count supports this clone. The genes are TRBV4-2 and TRBJ1-2; TRBD1 might be the D (6 bases). Germline assignment: CDR1 LGHNA and CDR2 YNFKEQ. Deletions cut 6 bases from V and 5 bases from J, with 22 bases between. The CDR3 covers 16 residues. CDR3 amino acids: CASRQNPDRSVYGYTF. CDR3 coding DNA: TGTGCCAGCAGACAGAACCCGGACAGATCTGTGTATGGCTACACCTTC.

The chain carries TRBV5-6 and TRBJ2-1, with D perhaps TRBD1 (5 bases). V dropped 0 bases and J dropped 9 bases, with 16 bases sitting between them. Germline V gene lookup returns CDR1 SGHDT and CDR2 YYEEEE. The CDR3 consists of 15 residues. The CDR3 loop reads CASSLVSRGRGEQFF. The CDR3 DNA sequence: TGTGCCAGCAGCTTGGTCTCGAGAGGAAGGGGTGAGCAGTTCTTC.

As DNA, the CDR3 is TGTGCCAGCAGTCGGGACAGGGACAATGAGCAGTTCTTC. Its protein product is CASSRDRDNEQFF. This chain connects TRBV7-2 to TRBJ2-1; 9 bases agree with TRBD1. The CDR3 totals 13 residues. Germline-derived CDR1 and CDR2 are SGHTA and FQGNSA. Trimming cost V 6 bases and J 5 bases; bases outside gene matches: 2.

The rearrangement uses TRBV27 and TRBJ2-6; 7 nucleotides line up with TRBD2. Per the germline V gene, CDR1 is MNHEY and CDR2 is SMNVEV (reference sequence). CDR3 length: 17 residues. V shed 3 bases and J 1 base; nucleotides not matched to a gene: 6. CDR3 sequence: CASSLYTAGSGANVLTF. In DNA form, the CDR3 reads TGTGCCAGCAGTTTGTACACAGCGGGATCTGGGGCCAACGTCCTGACTTTC.

Here the CDR3 reads CASSLGGDMQAFF. The CDR3 nucleotides are TGTGCCAGCAGCTTAGGGGGGGACATGCAAGCTTTCTTT. The chain links TRBV7-3 to TRBJ1-1, with D possibly matching TRBD1 (6 bases). This CDR3 region has 13 residues. V lost 2 bases and J 9 bases, leaving 13 bases between the germline ends. CDR1 is SGHTA and CDR2 is FQGTGA in the germline V gene.

V and J are TRBV11-1 and TRBJ2-7, with 8 nucleotides matching TRBD1. The CDR3 has 12 amino acids. Germline V CDR1 and CDR2: SGHAT, FQDESV (reference sequence). The V gene end was trimmed by 5 bases and the J gene end by 6 bases; junction bases not matched to a gene: 3. The CDR3 protein is CASSRDRGEQYF. In nucleotides, the CDR3 is TGTGCCAGCAGCCGAGACAGGGGCGAGCAGTACTTC.

Comments on this clone: This same CDR3 is encoded by further DNA sequences in the sample. The genes are TRBV27 and TRBJ1-5; D not resolved. The CDR3 spans 13 residues. Germline V lookup: CDR1 MNHEY, CDR2 SMNVEV (reference sequence). The V end was cut by 0 bases, the J end by 4 bases, with 4 bases between. The CDR3 here is CASSLSLNQPQHF. The CDR3 DNA is TGTGCCAGCAGTTTATCCCTAAATCAGCCCCAGCATTTT.

This clone occurred a few times. This chain connects TRBV4-2 to TRBJ1-5; perhaps TRBD1 as D (6 bases). The CDR3 length is 14 residues. Germline V gives CDR1 LGHNA, CDR2 YNFKEQ. V was pared by 2 bases and J by 7 bases, with 12 bases between. In DNA, the CDR3 is TGTGCCAGCAGCCAACAACAGGGTTGGCAGCCCCAGCATTTT. Amino acid sequence: CASSQQQGWQPQHF.

V and J are TRBV7-7 and TRBJ2-3; tentative D call: TRBD2 (6 bases). In germline, CDR1 is SSHAT, CDR2 FNYEAQ (reference sequence). This CDR3 has 15 residues. The ends were cut back, 0 bases at V and 6 bases at J, with 13 bases in the middle. The chain's CDR3 is CASSLAAGGSDTQYF. CDR3 nucleotide sequence: TGTGCCAGCAGCTTAGCGGCCGGAGGGTCGGATACGCAGTATTTT.

The rearrangement links TRBV14 to TRBJ1-3, with 7 positions matching TRBD1. The ends lost 4 bases at V and 0 bases at J; junction bases unmatched: 3. Germline V gives CDR1 SGHDN, CDR2 FVKESK. The CDR3 totals 15 residues. CDR3 sequence: CASSPGQSSGNTIYF. Here the CDR3 DNA reads TGTGCCAGCAGCCCGGGACAGAGCTCTGGAAACACCATATATTTT.

The chain couples TRBV6-1 to TRBJ2-2, with D possibly being TRBD1 (6 bases). The CDR3 sequence is 15 residues long. CDR1 is MNHNS, CDR2 SASEGT, per germline. V was shortened by 3 bases and J by 6 bases, with 14 bases between the two germline ends. CDR3 sequence reads: CASSEKTGWSGELFF. CDR3 sequence (DNA): TGTGCCAGCAGTGAGAAAACAGGGTGGTCCGGGGAGCTGTTTTTT.

This sequence joins TRBV29-1 and TRBJ2-3, with D perhaps TRBD1 (7 bases). V was trimmed by 8 bases and J by 6 bases, leaving 18 bases between them. The V gene's germline CDR1 is SQVTM and CDR2 ANQGSEA. This CDR3 region has 13 residues. This CDR3 reads CSTRTGGVDTQYF. The CDR3 DNA follows: TGCAGCACCCGGACAGGAGGGGTGGATACGCAGTATTTT.

The chain combines TRBV19 with TRBJ2-7, with D unresolved. Germline values: CDR1 LNHDA, CDR2 SQIVND (reference sequence). This CDR3 is 13 amino acids long. The V gene lost 6 bases and the J gene lost 6 bases, with 15 bases spanning the gap. The CDR3 nucleotides read TGTGCCAGTAGCCAGAGGCCTTTTGCCGAGCAGTACTTC. Translated: CASSQRPFAEQYF.

The chain joins TRBV6-5 to TRBJ2-7; 7 bases are shared with TRBD1. This CDR3 spans 15 amino acids. Germline CDR1 MNHEY, CDR2 SVGAGI. Trimming removed 8 bases from V and 2 bases from J; junction bases left unmatched: 12. The CDR3 sequence: CASQSPGTVAYEQYF. CDR3 DNA sequence: TGTGCCAGCCAGAGCCCCGGGACAGTAGCCTACGAGCAGTACTTC.

V and J are TRBV2 and TRBJ2-7, with 8 bases that match TRBD2. After removal of 8 bases from V and 2 bases from J, the junction contained 11 bases not matched to a gene. CDR1 is SNHLY and CDR2 is FYNNEI in the germline V gene. This CDR3 is 15 amino acids long. CDR3 DNA: TGTGCCAGCCGGGGGGGGCTCCTAGAAGCCTACGAGCAGTACTTC. This translates into CASRGGLLEAYEQYF.

The chain uses TRBV6-6 and TRBJ1-6; 8 bases line up with TRBD1. In germline, CDR1 is MNHNY, CDR2 SVGAGI (reference sequence). V shed 2 bases and J 7 bases; nucleotides not matched to a gene: 4. The CDR3 extends over 15 amino acids. DNA for the CDR3: TGTGCCAGCAGTTACACGGACAGGGAAAATTCACCCCTCCACTTT. Translating gives CASSYTDRENSPLHF.

The rearrangement joins TRBV25-1 to TRBJ1-2; weak D call: TRBD1 (6 bases). The CDR3 runs 12 residues. Germline CDR1 is MGHDK and CDR2 is SYGVNS. Trimming stripped 4 bases from V and 8 bases from J, with 11 bases between. The CDR3: CASSGTVSGYTF. The CDR3 DNA reads TGTGCCAGCAGTGGGACAGTTTCCGGCTACACCTTC.

This chain joins TRBV27 and TRBJ2-7; weak D call: TRBD1 (6 bases). V was cut by 3 bases and J by 6 bases, with 12 bases left in between. The CDR3 sequence is 13 residues long. The germline gives CDR1 MNHEY, CDR2 SMNVEV (reference sequence). The CDR3 DNA sequence: TGTGCCAGCAGTTTCAACAGGGTGGCCGAGCAGTACTTC. Its translation is CASSFNRVAEQYF.

The genes are TRBV6-5 and TRBJ2-3; TRBD1 is a possible D gene (6 bases). From germline, CDR1 is MNHEY and CDR2 SVGAGI. V dropped 5 bases and J dropped 11 bases, with 17 bases sitting between them. The CDR3 runs 13 residues. CDR3 nucleotides: TGTGCCAGCAGTCCACGACAGGACCGGGGGCAGTATTTT. It encodes CASSPRQDRGQYF.

This chain links TRBV6-5 with TRBJ2-3; no definite D call. The CDR3 is 15 residues long. Per germline, CDR1 MNHEY and CDR2 SVGAGI. V was pared by 0 bases and J by 4 bases, with 11 bases between. The CDR3 sequence: CASSYSSRSPDTQYF. CDR3 bases: TGTGCCAGCAGTTACTCGTCCCGGTCCCCAGATACGCAGTATTTT.

The V and J genes are TRBV9 and TRBJ2-2, with 15 bases matching TRBD2. Germline CDR1 and CDR2: SGDLS and YYNGEE. Losses at the gene ends were 3 bases for V and 0 bases for J; bases not matched to a gene: 6. This CDR3 has 19 residues. The CDR3 region is CASSAGLAGGGSNTGELFF. The CDR3 DNA sequence: TGTGCCAGCAGCGCGGGACTAGCGGGAGGAGGGTCGAACACCGGGGAGCTGTTTTTT.

The chain has TRBV20-1 and TRBJ2-7; TRBD2 aligns across 7 bases. CDR1 is DFQATT, CDR2 SNEGSKA, per germline (reference sequence). The CDR3 totals 11 residues. V shed 4 bases, J shed 9 bases, and the junction held 6 bases outside the gene matches. The CDR3 is CSATLRGVQYF. DNA for the CDR3: TGCAGTGCTACCCTCCGGGGGGTGCAGTACTTC.

The V call is TRBV5-5, the J call TRBJ1-1; D is possibly TRBD1 (6 bases). CDR1 SGHKS and CDR2 YYEKEE come from the germline V gene (reference sequence). The V and J ends lost 4 bases and 3 bases respectively, with 19 bases between them. The CDR3 consists of 16 residues. The CDR3 sequence: CASSRSPDRYYTEAFF. The CDR3 nucleotides are TGTGCCAGCAGCCGCTCACCCGACAGGTACTACACTGAAGCTTTCTTT.

The gene calls are TRBV6-1 and TRBJ1-2, with TRBD1 identical over 7 bases. In germline, CDR1 is MNHNS, CDR2 SASEGT. The CDR3 extends over 16 amino acids. The V segment lost 0 bases and the J segment 6 bases; nucleotides outside the gene matches: 10. In DNA, the CDR3 is TGTGCCAGCAGTGAAGCGGGGGTAAGGGGACAGAATGGCTACACCTTC. Translated: CASSEAGVRGQNGYTF.

The chain links TRBV9 to TRBJ1-2; perhaps TRBD1 as D (5 bases). Germline V gives CDR1 SGDLS, CDR2 YYNGEE. The CDR3 runs to 14 residues. With 6 bases removed from V and 2 bases from J, the gap between germline ends came to 14 bases. CDR3 in amino acids: CASNSGGTNYGYTF. CDR3 nucleotide sequence: TGTGCCAGCAACTCCGGGGGGACGAACTATGGCTACACCTTC.

The chain couples TRBV4-3 to TRBJ2-1; 12 bases map to TRBD1. The ends lost 7 bases at V and 13 bases at J; junction bases unmatched: 32. Germline CDR1 LGHNA, CDR2 YSLEER. This CDR3 comprises 21 residues. CDR3 amino acids: CASTPIVRDRGLSPHQKFQFF. The CDR3 DNA follows: TGCGCCAGCACCCCGATAGTCCGGGACAGGGGGCTCAGCCCGCATCAAAAGTTCCAGTTCTTC.